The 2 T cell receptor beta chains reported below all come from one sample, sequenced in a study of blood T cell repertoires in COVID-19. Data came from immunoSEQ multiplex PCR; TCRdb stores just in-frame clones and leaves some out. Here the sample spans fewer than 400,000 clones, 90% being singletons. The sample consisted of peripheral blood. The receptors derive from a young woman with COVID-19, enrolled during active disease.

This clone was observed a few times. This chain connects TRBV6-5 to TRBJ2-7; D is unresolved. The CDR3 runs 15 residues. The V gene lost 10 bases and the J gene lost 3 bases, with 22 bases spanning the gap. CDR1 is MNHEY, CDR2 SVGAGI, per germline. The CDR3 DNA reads TGTGCCACCCTAGATCGAGCCGAGGCCCGCTACGAGCAGTACTTC. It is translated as CATLDRAEARYEQYF.

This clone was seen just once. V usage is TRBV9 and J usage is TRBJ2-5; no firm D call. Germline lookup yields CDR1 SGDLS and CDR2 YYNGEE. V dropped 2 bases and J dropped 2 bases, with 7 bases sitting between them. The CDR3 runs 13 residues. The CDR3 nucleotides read TGTGCCAGCAGCGTTCGCCAGCAAGAGACCCAGTACTTC. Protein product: CASSVRQQETQYF.